One and the same sample provided the 5 T cell receptor beta chains below, sequenced in a study of blood T cell repertoires in COVID-19. Produced via immunoSEQ multiplex PCR; TCRdb's table is partial and in-frame only. The profile covers about 300,000 clones, with 80% to 90% appearing a single time and approximately 6% taken by the ten largest. The sample consisted of peripheral blood. These receptors were taken from a woman between 45 and 60 years old with COVID-19, enrolled during active disease.

V is TRBV3-1 (or the pseudogene TRBV3-2) and J is TRBJ2-7, with 9 bases identical to TRBD2. This CDR3 spans 14 amino acids. Unmatched junction bases numbered 2, after V lost 2 bases and J lost 3 bases. CDR1 and CDR2 (germline): LGHDT, YNNKEL (reference sequence). CDR3 nucleotides: TGTGCCAGCAGCCAACTTAGCGGGAGCTACGAGCAGTACTTC. As protein: CASSQLSGSYEQYF.

This clone showed up just once. The J gene is TRBJ1-1, the V gene TRBV15, with D possibly TRBD1 on 5 matching bases. CDR1 LNHNV and CDR2 YYDKDF come from the germline V gene (reference sequence). The CDR3 runs 12 residues. Trimming took off 3 bases at V and 7 bases at J, with 9 bases between the two ends. The CDR3 loop reads CATSSRDYEAFF. The DNA of the CDR3 is TGTGCCACCAGCAGCAGGGACTATGAAGCTTTCTTT. Supplemented by reference TRBV15 and TRBJ1-1, the full variable domain reads DAMVIQNPRYQVTQFGKPVTLSCSQTLNHNVMYWYQQKSSQAPKLLFHYYDKDFNNEADTPDNFQSRRPNTSFCFLDIRSPGLGDTAMYLCATSSRDYEAFFGQGTRLTVV.

The rearrangement joins TRBV6-6 to TRBJ1-6, with D unresolved. The germline CDR1 and CDR2 sequences are MNHNY and SVGAGI (reference sequence). The CDR3 spans 15 residues. With 5 bases removed from V and 9 bases from J, the gap between germline ends came to 17 bases. The CDR3 nucleotides read TGTGCCAGCAGTCGCCGAGAGGGTTGGGGTTCACCCCTCCACTTT. It codes for CASSRREGWGSPLHF.

This chain joins TRBV15 and TRBJ2-7, with 13 bases fitting TRBD2. CDR1 and CDR2 (germline): LNHNV, YYDKDF (reference sequence). V lost 1 base and J lost 6; bases outside the gene matches: 6. The CDR3 runs to 16 residues. The CDR3 coding sequence is TGTGCCACCAGCAGAGGAGGGACTAGCGGGATGGGCGAGCAGTACTTC. Translated, it gives CATSRGGTSGMGEQYF.

This clone has more than one count but fewer than ten. This chain connects TRBV5-5 to TRBJ2-7, with a tentative D call TRBD1 (5 bases). V lost 2 bases and J 5 bases, leaving 8 bases between the germline ends. CDR3 size: 12 residues. CDR1 is SGHKS and CDR2 is YYEKEE in the germline V gene (reference sequence). The CDR3 nucleotides read TGTGCCAGCAGCTTCGCAGGGAACGAGCAGTACTTC. It translates to CASSFAGNEQYF.